Given below is one T cell receptor beta chain in context. In the original workflow: From reference gene primer amplification, estimates of nucleated cell counts were derived. The protocol was immunoSEQ multiplex PCR, while the TCRdb copy is restricted to in-frame clones and leaves out a portion. The DNA was the basis for D and trimming; V, J and clone size are from that table. The table records fewer than 200,000 clones, about 85% of them present only once. The source of the sample is a study of blood T cell repertoires in COVID-19. Study-level background: Specimens from acute and convalescent COVID-19 originated in the United States, Italy and Spain. In each case, the material was cDNA or gDNA derived from T cells, B-cell-depleted T cells, or PBMCs.

Material for sequencing was peripheral blood. The receptor was isolated from a man aged 55 to 70 who had recovered from COVID-19.

CDR3 sequence: CAISESRGAVENYGYTF. In DNA, the CDR3 is TGTGCCATCAGTGAGTCCCGTGGGGCGGTAGAAAACTATGGCTACACCTTC. The V gene is TRBV10-3, the J gene TRBJ1-2; weak D call: TRBD1 (5 bases). Germline CDR1 is ENHRY and CDR2 is SYGVKD. The CDR3 extends over 17 amino acids. V was shortened by 0 bases and J by 2 bases, with 16 bases between the two germline ends.